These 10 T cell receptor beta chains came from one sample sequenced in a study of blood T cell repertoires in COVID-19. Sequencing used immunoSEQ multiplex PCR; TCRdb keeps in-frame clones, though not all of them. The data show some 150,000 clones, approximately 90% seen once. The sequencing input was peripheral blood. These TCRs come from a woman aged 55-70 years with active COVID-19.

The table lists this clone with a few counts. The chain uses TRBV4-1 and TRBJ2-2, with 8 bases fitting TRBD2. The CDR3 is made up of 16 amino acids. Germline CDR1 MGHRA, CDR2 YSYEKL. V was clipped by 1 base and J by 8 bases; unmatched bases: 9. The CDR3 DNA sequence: TGCGCCAGCAGCCAAGCAGTCGGGAGGGCCCCGGGGGAGCTGTTTTTT. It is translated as CASSQAVGRAPGELFF.

Written as DNA, the CDR3 is TGCGCCAGCAACAGGACTAGCGGGGACAATGAGCAGTTCTTC. Translation gives CASNRTSGDNEQFF. This chain connects TRBV10-1 to TRBJ2-1; 12 bases align to TRBD2. J was trimmed by 5 bases and V by 7 bases; bases with no gene match: 3. CDR3 length equals 14 residues. CDR1 is WNHNN, CDR2 SYGVQD, per germline (reference sequence).

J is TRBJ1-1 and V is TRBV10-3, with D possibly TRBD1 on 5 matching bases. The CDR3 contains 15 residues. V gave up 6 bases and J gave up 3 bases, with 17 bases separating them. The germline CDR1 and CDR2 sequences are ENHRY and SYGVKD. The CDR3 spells CAIRGVGEVHTEAFF. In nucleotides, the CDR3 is TGTGCCATCAGGGGAGTGGGGGAGGTGCACACTGAAGCTTTCTTT.

The CDR3 DNA reads as TGCGCCAGCAGTGAGTCCCAGGGCTCTAATGAAAAACTGTTTTTT. The encoded protein is CASSESQGSNEKLFF. The chain uses TRBV10-2 and TRBJ1-4; D might be TRBD1 (5 bases). V was cut by 0 bases and J by 3 bases, with 8 bases left in between. There are 15 residues in the CDR3. Germline lookup yields CDR1 WSHSY and CDR2 SAAADI.

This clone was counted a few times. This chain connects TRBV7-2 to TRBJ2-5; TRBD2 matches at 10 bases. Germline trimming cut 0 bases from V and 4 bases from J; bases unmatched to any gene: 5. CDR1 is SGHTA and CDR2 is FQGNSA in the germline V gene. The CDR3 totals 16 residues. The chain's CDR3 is CASSLARLAGAETQYF. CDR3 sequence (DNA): TGTGCCAGCAGCTTAGCACGGCTAGCGGGAGCAGAGACCCAGTACTTC.

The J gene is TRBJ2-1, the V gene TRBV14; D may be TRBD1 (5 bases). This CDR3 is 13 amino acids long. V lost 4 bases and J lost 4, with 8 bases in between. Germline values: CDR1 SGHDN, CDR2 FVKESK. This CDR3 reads CASSLRQYNEQFF. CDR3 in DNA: TGTGCCAGCAGCCTGAGACAGTACAATGAGCAGTTCTTC.

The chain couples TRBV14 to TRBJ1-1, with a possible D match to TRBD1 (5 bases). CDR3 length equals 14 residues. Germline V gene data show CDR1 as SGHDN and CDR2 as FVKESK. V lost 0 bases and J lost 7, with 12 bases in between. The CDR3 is CASSQEPGLGEAFF. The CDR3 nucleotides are TGTGCCAGCAGCCAAGAACCAGGGCTGGGTGAAGCTTTCTTT.

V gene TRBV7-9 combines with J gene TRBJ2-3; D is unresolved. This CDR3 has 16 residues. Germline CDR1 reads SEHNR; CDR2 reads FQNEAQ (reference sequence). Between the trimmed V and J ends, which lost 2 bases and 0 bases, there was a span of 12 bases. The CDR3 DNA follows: TGTGCCAGCAGCTTAATTCGAGGAACTAGCACAGATACGCAGTATTTT. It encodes CASSLIRGTSTDTQYF.

The CDR3 spells CASSPIILRENTGELFF. The CDR3 DNA reads TGTGCCAGCTCACCAATTATTTTGCGGGAGAACACCGGGGAGCTGTTTTTT. The chain combines TRBV18 with TRBJ2-2, with D perhaps TRBD2 (6 bases). This CDR3 region has 17 residues. Germline CDR1 KGHSH, CDR2 LQKENI. V gave up 2 bases and J gave up 1 base, with 14 bases separating them.

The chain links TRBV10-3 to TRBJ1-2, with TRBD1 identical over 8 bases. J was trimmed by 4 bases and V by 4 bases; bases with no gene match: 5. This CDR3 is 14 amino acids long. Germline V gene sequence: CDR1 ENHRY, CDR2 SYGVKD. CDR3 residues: CAISVAGGFYGYTF. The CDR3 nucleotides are TGTGCCATCAGTGTTGCAGGGGGCTTCTATGGCTACACCTTC.